A single sample gave rise to the 28 T cell receptor beta chains below, sequenced in a study of human T cells and chemical hapten exposure (dated by TCRdb to the early 2020s). The library came from RACE. The instrument was a NextSeq 500. The public reads were reanalyzed by TCRdb: fastp trimming at Q25, MiXCR alignment, in-frame beta chains only. Rows are unified per CDR3 protein, each entry keeping the most common DNA and genes. In all, the sample holds 210,000 or so distinct CDR3 sequences, and about 25% of those were seen once. 2.5% of the sample goes to the ten largest clones. Sample time point, as interpreted from the label and publication: patch test 3, about 24 weeks after DPC sensitization. In the paper's terms, the treatment or condition label means: therapeutic diphenylcyclopropenone sensitization with weekly scalp DPC. The starting material was whole blood, obtained in connection with sensitization to the hapten diphenylcyclopropenone (DPC). The receptors were gathered from a woman in her thirties or forties with alopecia areata. Some clones in this sample may be carry-over from other donors' samples.

CDR3: CASSLGGSPEWTIYF. The DNA of the CDR3 is TGTGCCAGCAGTTTAGGCGGGTCCCCCGAATGGACCATATATTTT. The chain employs TRBV28 and TRBJ1-3, with D unclear. V was trimmed by 2 bases and J by 10 bases, leaving 18 bases between them. This CDR3 has 15 residues. Germline V lookup: CDR1 MDHEN, CDR2 SYDVKM.

The chain couples TRBV20-1 to TRBJ2-3; D gene uncertain. Germline lookup yields CDR1 DFQATT and CDR2 SNEGSKA (reference sequence). This CDR3 is 14 amino acids long. Deletions cut 0 bases from V and 0 bases from J, with 7 bases between. The CDR3 sequence: CSAREMTSTDTQYF. The CDR3 region has the DNA TGCAGTGCTAGAGAAATGACAAGCACAGATACGCAGTATTTT.

Only a few counts were recorded for this clonotype. This chain connects TRBV24-1 to TRBJ1-2; a possible D gene is TRBD1 (5 bases). The CDR3 runs 13 residues. Germline CDR1 KGHDR, CDR2 SFDVKD. With 4 bases removed from V and 4 bases from J, the gap between germline ends came to 9 bases. Written as DNA, the CDR3 is TGTGCCACCAGTGAGGACAAGACCTATGGCTACACCTTC. Protein sequence: CATSEDKTYGYTF.

This chain links TRBV20-1 with TRBJ2-5; TRBD2 aligns across 10 bases. There are 15 residues in the CDR3. CDR1 and CDR2 (germline): DFQATT, SNEGSKA (reference sequence). V lost 6 bases, J lost 1 base, and 8 bases stayed unmatched. Here the CDR3 DNA reads TGCAGTGCCCCCCCCCGGACTAGCGGCCAAGAGACCCAGTACTTC. Protein product: CSAPPRTSGQETQYF.

The rearrangement joins TRBV6-2 or TRBV6-3 to TRBJ2-1, with 11 positions matching TRBD1. Trimming removed 2 bases from V and 5 bases from J; junction bases left unmatched: 8. The CDR3 has 17 amino acids. Germline V gene lookup returns CDR1 MNHEY and CDR2 SVGEGT. The CDR3, as DNA: TGTGCCAGCAGTTACCCCCTGGGACAGGGGGGGAACAATGAGCAGTTCTTC. This sequence encodes CASSYPLGQGGNNEQFF.

This clonotype was seen repeatedly, ten times or more. This sequence joins TRBV5-1 and TRBJ2-7; maybe TRBD1 (6 bases). The CDR3 spans 12 residues. Germline lookup yields CDR1 SGHRS and CDR2 YFSETQ. Trimming left V 3 bases short and J 6 bases short, with 10 bases between. Written as DNA, the CDR3 is TGCGCCAGCAGCTACGGGACATCCGAGCAGTACTTC. Amino acid sequence: CASSYGTSEQYF.

With regard to this clonotype: Sequence at one end of the junction differs from germline and may be a read error. CDR3 coding DNA: TGCGCCAGCAGCATCGGGACGGACTCCTACGGGCAGTACTTC. This translates into CASSIGTDSYGQYF. The V call is TRBV4-3, the J call TRBJ2-7; TRBD1 or TRBD2 may be the D gene (5 bases each). This CDR3 is built from 14 residues. Germline V CDR1 and CDR2: LGHNA, YSLEER.

This clonotype has only a few counts. The chain couples TRBV25-1 to TRBJ1-2, with D perhaps matching TRBD1 (5 bases). Looked up from germline, CDR1 is MGHDK and CDR2 is SYGVNS. Trimming pared 4 bases from V and 14 bases from J, leaving 20 bases between. The CDR3 runs to 13 residues. For the CDR3, the DNA is TGTGCCAGCAGTGGCTCCCACCGCAGGGTAGATACCTTC. It yields the protein CASSGSHRRVDTF.

As concerns this clonotype: A read error may explain this, as a much larger clone is one base away. This rearrangement joins TRBV28 to TRBJ2-7, with D unresolved. Per the germline V gene, CDR1 is MDHEN and CDR2 is SYDVKM. V was shortened by 4 bases and J by 2 bases, with 9 bases between the two germline ends. The CDR3 totals 13 residues. CDR3 region: CASSWSGTYEQYF. The CDR3, as DNA: TGTGCCAGCAGTTGGTCCGGAACCTACGAGCAGTACTTC.

The rearrangement links TRBV7-9 to TRBJ2-1; either TRBD1 or TRBD2 may supply D (5 bases each). Trimming pared 7 bases from V and 3 bases from J, leaving 10 bases between. Germline-derived CDR1 and CDR2 are SEHNR and FQNEAQ (reference sequence). The CDR3 consists of 13 residues. The CDR3 spells CASKRDHYNEQFF. In nucleotides, the CDR3 is TGTGCCAGCAAACGGGACCACTACAATGAGCAGTTCTTC. Supplemented by reference TRBV7-9 and TRBJ2-1, the full variable domain reads DTGVSQNPRHKITKRGQNVTFRCDPISEHNRLYWYRQTLGQGPEFLTYFQNEAQLEKSRLLSDRFSAERPKGSFSTLEIQRTEQGDSAMYLCASKRDHYNEQFFGPGTRLTVL.

This clonotype was counted only a few times. The chain carries TRBV6-2 or TRBV6-3 and TRBJ2-7; no clear D. This CDR3 spans 13 amino acids. Germline V CDR1 and CDR2: MNHEY, SVGEGT. With 2 bases removed from V and 1 base from J, the gap between germline ends came to 6 bases. CDR3 amino acids: CASSYTVSYEQYF. The CDR3 DNA reads as TGTGCCAGCAGTTACACGGTTTCCTACGAGCAGTACTTC.

This clonotype was seen only a few times. This chain joins TRBV24-1 and TRBJ1-2; TRBD1 matches 8 bases. The germline CDR1 and CDR2 sequences are KGHDR and SFDVKD. The CDR3 is 15 amino acids. V lost 2 bases to trimming and J lost 6 bases; unmatched junction nucleotides: 7. The CDR3 sequence is CATSDSARGRDGYTF. DNA of the CDR3: TGTGCCACCAGTGATTCCGCCAGGGGGCGGGATGGCTACACCTTC.

The CDR3 spells CASNVGQLNTEAFF. DNA of the CDR3: TGTGCCAGCAATGTGGGACAGCTGAACACTGAAGCTTTCTTT. V is TRBV6-2 or TRBV6-3 and J is TRBJ1-1; 7 bases are shared with TRBD1. The J segment lost 0 bases and the V segment lost 7 bases, leaving 5 bases of the junction unmatched. Germline V CDR1 and CDR2: MNHEY, SVGEGT. This CDR3 is built from 14 residues.

This clonotype was recorded at least ten times. This chain joins TRBV7-8 and TRBJ1-1, with TRBD1 as a possible D gene (6 bases). V was clipped by 5 bases and J by 0 bases, with 10 bases between them. The CDR3 spans 14 residues. CDR1 is SGHVS, CDR2 FQNEAQ, per germline. The CDR3 nucleotides are TGTGCCAGCAGCATCCAGGGGTTGAACACTGAAGCTTTCTTT. Its translation is CASSIQGLNTEAFF.

In its sample, this clonotype was seen a few times. The rearrangement joins TRBV12-3 or TRBV12-4 to TRBJ2-3; 7 bases are a match to TRBD2. The CDR3 runs 14 residues. Germline trimming cut 6 bases from V and 4 bases from J; bases unmatched to any gene: 7. CDR3 nucleotide sequence: TGTGCCAGCAGCACTCGAGCGGGGCCAGATACGCAGTATTTT. Protein: CASSTRAGPDTQYF.

Comment on this clonotype: One end of the junction varies from germline; a read error may be responsible. The chain has TRBV20-1 and TRBJ2-1; 11 nucleotides line up with TRBD2. The CDR3 has 14 amino acids. In germline, CDR1 is DFQATT, CDR2 SNEGSKA (reference sequence). CDR3 in amino acids: CSARGLAGRNEQFF. CDR3 DNA sequence: TGCAGTGCCAGAGGACTAGCGGGCCGCAATGAGCAGTTCTTC.

The chain carries TRBV5-1 and TRBJ1-5; D is ambiguous. In germline, CDR1 is SGHRS, CDR2 YFSETQ. The CDR3 runs to 10 residues. The V end was cut by 5 bases, the J end by 9 bases, with 6 bases between. CDR3 DNA sequence: TGCGCCAGCAGACCGGGGCCCCAGCATTTT. Translating gives CASRPGPQHF. The complete variable domain, with remaining parts taken from reference TRBV5-1 and TRBJ1-5, reads KAGVTQTPRYLIKTRGQQVTLSCSPISGHRSVSWYQQTPGQGLQFLFEYFSETQRNKGNFPGRFSGRQFSNSRSEMNVSTLELGDSALYLCASRPGPQHFGDGTRLSIL.

This sequence joins TRBV7-2 and TRBJ1-1; D is unresolved. The germline gives CDR1 SGHTA, CDR2 FQGNSA. V lost 7 bases and J 0 bases, leaving 15 bases between the germline ends. The CDR3 runs 15 residues. The CDR3 DNA reads TGTGCCAGCACCCGAGGGTATGCCATGAACACTGAAGCTTTCTTT. It yields the protein CASTRGYAMNTEAFF. The complete variable domain, with remaining parts taken from reference TRBV7-2 and TRBJ1-1, reads GAGVSQSPSNKVTEKGKDVELRCDPISGHTALYWYRQSLGQGLEFLIYFQGNSAPDKSGLPSDRFSAERTGGSVSTLTIQRTQQEDSAVYLCASTRGYAMNTEAFFGQGTRLTVV.

The sample holds a few counts of this clonotype. This sequence joins TRBV6-5 and TRBJ1-5, with D hard to call. V lost 6 bases to trimming and J lost 5 bases, with 11 bases between them. The germline CDR1 and CDR2 sequences are MNHEY and SVGAGI. The CDR3 extends over 13 amino acids. CDR3 protein: CASSAGSYQPQHF. CDR3 in DNA: TGTGCCAGCAGCGCGGGATCCTATCAGCCCCAGCATTTT.

This clonotype occurred a few times. V usage is TRBV10-2 and J usage is TRBJ2-7; TRBD1 matches at 11 bases. V lost 2 bases and J lost 6; bases outside the gene matches: 6. Germline-derived CDR1 and CDR2 are WSHSY and SAAADI. The CDR3 loop spans 15 amino acids. The CDR3 protein is CASSEDGQGAREQYF. The CDR3 DNA reads TGCGCCAGCAGTGAGGATGGACAGGGGGCGCGCGAGCAGTACTTC.

This clonotype was found a few times. The V gene is TRBV6-1, the J gene TRBJ2-7, with TRBD2 identical over 12 bases. CDR3 length: 18 amino acids. J lost 4 bases, V lost 0 bases, and 10 bases had no gene match. Germline V gene lookup returns CDR1 MNHNS and CDR2 SASEGT. CDR3 protein: CASSEALLAGGLQYEQYF. In DNA, the CDR3 is TGTGCCAGCAGTGAAGCGCTTCTAGCGGGAGGGCTCCAGTACGAGCAGTACTTC.

This rearrangement joins TRBV10-3 to TRBJ1-2, with a possible D match to TRBD1 (6 bases). Between the trimmed V and J ends, which lost 8 bases and 4 bases, there was a span of 17 bases. Per the germline V gene, CDR1 is ENHRY and CDR2 is SYGVKD. The CDR3 sequence is 14 residues long. CDR3 sequence reads: CAISLGGAGYGYTF. The CDR3 bases are TGTGCCATCTCCCTCGGGGGCGCGGGCTATGGCTACACCTTC.

In this sample, this clonotype turned up a few times. The chain has TRBV20-1 and TRBJ1-2; D gene unclear. This CDR3 spans 11 amino acids. The germline CDR1 and CDR2 sequences are DFQATT and SNEGSKA (reference sequence). Trimming left V 3 bases short and J 6 bases short, with 8 bases between. In DNA form, the CDR3 reads TGCAGTGCTAGTCCTGGGGATGGCTACACCTTC. This codes for CSASPGDGYTF.

This sequence joins TRBV21-1 and TRBJ2-2; the table's D gene call, TRBD1, was not cross checked with the DNA. TRBV21-1 is recorded as a pseudogene. The CDR3 sequence is 15 residues long. In nucleotides, the CDR3 is TGTGCCAGGGAGGAAGGGACGGACAACACCGGGGAGCTGTTTTTT. Translation: CAREEGTDNTGELFF.

The chain joins TRBV12-3 or TRBV12-4 to TRBJ2-7; 8 bases line up with TRBD2. The CDR3 spans 14 residues. V trimming: 8 bases; J trimming: 6 bases; junction bases outside the gene matches: 12. Here the CDR3 reads CASRETGGGGEQYF. DNA for the CDR3: TGTGCCAGCCGGGAGACGGGAGGGGGAGGCGAGCAGTACTTC.

The V call is TRBV25-1, the J call TRBJ2-2; D ambiguous. The CDR3 has 15 amino acids. Germline-derived CDR1 and CDR2 are MGHDK and SYGVNS. V shed 2 bases and J shed 7 bases, with 14 bases lying between them. The CDR3 region is CASSEVGVPRGELFF. DNA for the CDR3: TGTGCCAGCAGTGAAGTTGGAGTTCCCCGCGGGGAGCTGTTTTTT.

The chain has TRBV12-3 or TRBV12-4 and TRBJ1-2; no clear D gene. There are 12 residues in the CDR3. V was pared by 4 bases and J by 6 bases, with 9 bases between. In DNA form, the CDR3 reads TGTGCCAGCAGTTGGATGGGAGATGGCTACACCTTC. Translating gives CASSWMGDGYTF.

The chain uses TRBV6-2 or TRBV6-3 and TRBJ2-7; D might be TRBD1 (5 bases). Germline CDR1 MNHEY, CDR2 SVGEGT. This CDR3 region has 12 residues. V was shortened by 6 bases and J by 2 bases, with 8 bases between the two germline ends. The CDR3 loop reads CASSDRTYEQYF. CDR3 bases: TGTGCCAGCAGCGACAGAACCTACGAGCAGTACTTC.